Reported below is one T cell receptor beta chain. Its antigen remains unidentified. These data are taken from a study of early T cells in non-severe SARS-CoV-2 infection. V was pared by 2 bases and J by 2 bases, with 8 bases between. Germline V gives CDR1 KGHSH, CDR2 LQKENI. This CDR3 has 14 amino acids. Findings and caveats of the study: Using VDJdb, the matching emphasized anti-spike CD8 responses while missing private and CD4 specificities.

The library protocol tagged individual cDNA molecules with unique molecular identifiers. TCRdb reanalysed the 5' RACE reads using MiXCR and keeps one entry per CDR3 protein. The data hold about 64,000 distinct CDR3 sequences, with around 10% observed a single time. Source: whole blood, taken at baseline. The sequence came from an adult who was a healthcare worker with PCR-confirmed SARS-CoV-2 infection or an uninfected control (not recorded which). This sequence joins TRBV18 and TRBJ2-3; no reliable D call. In DNA, the CDR3 is TGTGCCAGCTCACCAGCGACACACACAGATACGCAGTATTTT. This gives the protein CASSPATHTDTQYF.